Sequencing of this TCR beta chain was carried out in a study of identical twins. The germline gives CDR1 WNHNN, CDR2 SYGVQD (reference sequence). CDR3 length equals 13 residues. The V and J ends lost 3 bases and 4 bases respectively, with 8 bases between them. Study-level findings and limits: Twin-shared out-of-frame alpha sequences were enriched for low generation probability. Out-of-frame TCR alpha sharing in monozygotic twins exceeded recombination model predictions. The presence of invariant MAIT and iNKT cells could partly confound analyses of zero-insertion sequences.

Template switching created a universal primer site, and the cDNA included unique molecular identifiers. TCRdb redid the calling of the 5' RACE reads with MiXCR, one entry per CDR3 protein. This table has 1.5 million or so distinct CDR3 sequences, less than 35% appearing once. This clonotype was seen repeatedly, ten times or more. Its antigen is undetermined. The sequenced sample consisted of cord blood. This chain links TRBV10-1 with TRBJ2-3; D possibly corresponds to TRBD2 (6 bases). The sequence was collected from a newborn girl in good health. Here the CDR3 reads CASSDTGADTQYF. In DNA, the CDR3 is TGCGCCAGCAGTGATACGGGGGCAGATACGCAGTATTTT.